This T cell receptor (beta chain) was retrieved from a study of shared clonotypes between healthy human individuals. Turning to the study itself: The donors, two women and a few men, were aged 18 to 49. CD4 naive and CD4 memory each took three plates per donor, while CD8 naive took two and CD8 memory one. Findings and caveats of the study: All-four-donor shared clonotypes had higher generation probabilities than non-shared clonotypes did.

The material for each subset, its genomic DNA, was split evenly across several immunoSEQ plates. Produced via immunoSEQ multiplex PCR; TCRdb's table is partial and in-frame only. The sample lists fewer than 1.6 million clones; around 98.5% were seen once. On this clone: Its antigen is currently unknown. Other nucleotide sequences from this sample produce the same CDR3.

This clonotype was obtained from a man aged 25-40 years in good health. Source material: naive CD4+ T cells sorted from blood. The sample's subset: CD45RA+ positively selected.

The CDR3 region has the DNA TGTGCCAGCAGCTCGGGACTCAGCACAGATACGCAGTATTTT. Amino acids: CASSSGLSTDTQYF. The chain recombines TRBV7-7 with TRBJ2-3, with D possibly being TRBD2 (6 bases). The CDR3 sequence is 14 residues long. The germline V gene encodes CDR1 SSHAT and CDR2 FNYEAQ (reference sequence). Trimming pared 4 bases from V and 0 bases from J, leaving 8 bases between.